This T cell receptor beta chain was profiled in a study of shared clonotypes between healthy human individuals. A note on this clone: The target antigen is unknown.

Naive CD4+ cells were CD45RA-selected; the remaining cells were memory. Study-wide results and caveats: Naive subsets tended to show greater estimated richness than memory subsets.

The protocol was immunoSEQ multiplex PCR, while the TCRdb copy is restricted to in-frame clones and leaves out a portion. The sample records around 700,000 clones, around 74% being singletons. Looked up from germline, CDR1 is SGHKS and CDR2 is YYEKEE (reference sequence). V trimming: 4 bases; J trimming: 6 bases; junction bases outside the gene matches: 4. This CDR3 contains 13 residues. The chain employs TRBV5-5 and TRBJ2-7; 10 nucleotides agree with TRBD1. Sequenced sample: memory CD4+ T cells sorted from blood. Subset given: CD45RA-negative fraction. The receptor was derived from a young woman in good health. CDR3 protein: CASSTWTGGEQYF. CDR3 nucleotide sequence: TGTGCCAGCAGCACCTGGACAGGGGGCGAGCAGTACTTC.